This T cell receptor (beta chain) was sequenced during a study of blood T cell repertoires in COVID-19. About the research overall: PBMCs, B-cell-depleted T cells, or T cells provided the cDNA or gDNA that made up the material.

In its sample, this clone was seen once. Per the germline V gene, CDR1 is MNHEY and CDR2 is SMNVEV (reference sequence). The length of the CDR3 is 16 residues. The V segment lost 3 bases and the J segment 3 bases; nucleotides outside the gene matches: 4. Repertoires were generated with immunoSEQ multiplex PCR, while TCRdb's copy carries only in-frame clones and drops some. The table has roughly 410,000 clones, approximately 89% seen once. The rearrangement uses TRBV27 and TRBJ2-7; 14 bases match TRBD2. This receptor was obtained from a woman aged 40 to 50 with COVID-19, enrolled during active disease. Source material: peripheral blood. The CDR3 spells CASSFGTSGSLYEQYF. The CDR3 nucleotides read TGTGCCAGCAGTTTTGGGACTAGCGGGAGCCTCTACGAGCAGTACTTC.